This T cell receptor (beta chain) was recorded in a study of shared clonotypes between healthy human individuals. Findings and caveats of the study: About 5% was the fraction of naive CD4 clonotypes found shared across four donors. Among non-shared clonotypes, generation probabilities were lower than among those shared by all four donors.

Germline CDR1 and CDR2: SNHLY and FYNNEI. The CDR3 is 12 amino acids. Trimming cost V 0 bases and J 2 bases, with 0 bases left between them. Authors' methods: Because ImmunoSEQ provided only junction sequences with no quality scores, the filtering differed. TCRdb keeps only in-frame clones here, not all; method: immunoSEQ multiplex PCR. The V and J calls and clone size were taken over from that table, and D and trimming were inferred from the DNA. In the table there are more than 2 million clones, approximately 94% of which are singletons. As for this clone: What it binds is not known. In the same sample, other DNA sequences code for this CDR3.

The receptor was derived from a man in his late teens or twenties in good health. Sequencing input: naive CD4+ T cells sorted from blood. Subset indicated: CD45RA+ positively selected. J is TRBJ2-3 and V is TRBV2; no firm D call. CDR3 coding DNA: TGTGCCAGCAGTGAAGCCACAGATACGCAGTATTTT. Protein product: CASSEATDTQYF.